One TCR beta chain is described in this entry. The sample comes from a study of T cell changes during pregnancy in multiple sclerosis. The V and J ends lost 7 bases and 2 bases, in that order; junction bases with no gene match: 6. This CDR3 comprises 14 residues. Germline CDR1 is GTSNPN and CDR2 is SVGIG (reference sequence). Libraries were prepared by immunoSEQ multiplex PCR; TCRdb keeps only in-frame clonotypes and omits some of them. The sample gives 35,000 to 40,000 clones, 88% of which show up once; about 1.1% is in the top ten. The receptor was isolated from a female donor with multiple sclerosis, enrolled in a pregnancy study. The rearrangement joins TRBV30 to TRBJ2-3; 10 nucleotides align to TRBD2. The specimen comprised CD4+ T cells from peripheral blood mononuclear cells, sampled before pregnancy. Written as DNA, the CDR3 is TGTGCCTTGACTAGCGGGCCGCTCACAGATACGCAGTATTTT. It codes for CALTSGPLTDTQYF. Full variable domain (outside the CDR3, taken from reference TRBV30 and TRBJ2-3): SQTIHQWPATLVQPVGSPLSLECTVEGTSNPNLYWYRQAAGRGLQLLFYSVGIGQISSEVPQNLSASRPQDRQFILSSKKLLLSDSGFYLCALTSGPLTDTQYFGPGTRLTVL.